Below, 5 T cell receptor beta chains from the same sample are listed, as sequenced in a study of blood T cell repertoires in COVID-19. Data came from immunoSEQ multiplex PCR; TCRdb stores just in-frame clones and leaves some out. The sample includes 250,000 to 350,000 clones, 87% seen only once; the top ten take less than 2.5%. Specimen: peripheral blood. The receptors originated from a man between 18 and 35 years old with active or convalescent COVID-19.

The chain recombines TRBV23-1 with TRBJ1-1; TRBD1 agrees at 7 bases. TRBV23-1 is an ORF, with its function uncertain. This CDR3 has 17 residues. J gave up 7 bases and V 0 bases, and 14 bases lay outside the gene matches. The CDR3 is CASSQSTSPTGASEAFF. CDR3 coding DNA: TGCGCCAGCAGTCAATCCACTAGTCCCACAGGGGCTAGTGAAGCTTTCTTT.

The V call is TRBV11-2, the J call TRBJ1-2, with 8 positions matching TRBD1. V dropped 4 bases and J dropped 8; count of bases not matched to a gene: 9. The germline CDR1 and CDR2 sequences are SGHAT and FQNNGV. The CDR3 runs to 14 residues. This CDR3 reads CASSSRTGLGGYTF. The DNA for the CDR3 is TGTGCCAGCAGCTCACGGACAGGGCTAGGCGGCTACACCTTC.

Only one count was recorded for this clone. The chain employs TRBV27 and TRBJ2-3, with D perhaps matching TRBD2 (6 bases). Trimming took 3 bases from V and 2 from J, leaving 9 bases between them. This CDR3 comprises 14 residues. Germline CDR1 and CDR2: MNHEY and SMNVEV (reference sequence). Here the CDR3 reads CASSFGLNTDTQYF. The CDR3 nucleotides are TGTGCCAGCAGTTTTGGACTAAACACAGATACGCAGTATTTT.

The chain carries TRBV20-1 and TRBJ2-1; a weak D match, TRBD2 (5 bases). Germline CDR1 and CDR2: DFQATT and SNEGSKA (reference sequence). The CDR3 has 15 amino acids. The V gene lost 3 bases and the J gene lost 4 bases, with 16 bases spanning the gap. Here the CDR3 reads CSASSGLVGYNEQFF. For the CDR3, the DNA is TGCAGTGCTAGTTCGGGATTAGTGGGGTACAATGAGCAGTTCTTC.

The rearrangement joins TRBV4-3 to TRBJ2-6, with 11 bases lining up with TRBD1. With 2 bases clipped from V and 3 bases from J, the junction kept 3 bases outside the gene matches. The CDR3 totals 17 residues. Germline CDR1 is LGHNA and CDR2 is YSLEER. CDR3 sequence reads: CASSQRDRGSGANVLTF. The DNA of the CDR3 is TGCGCCAGCAGCCAAAGGGACAGGGGGAGTGGGGCCAACGTCCTGACTTTC.